The 28 T cell receptor beta chains listed next were all sequenced from one sample in a study of T cell responses to AZD1222 COVID-19 vaccine. Libraries were prepared by immunoSEQ multiplex PCR; TCRdb keeps only in-frame clonotypes and omits some of them. The repertoire consists of 150,000 to 180,000 clones, with approximately 90% occurring once and the leading ten covering roughly 1.9%. Sequenced here: peripheral blood, sampled on day 0 of AZD1222 vaccination. The receptors stem from an adult in good health.

The chain is built from TRBV20-1 and TRBJ1-5; D is unclear. In germline, CDR1 is DFQATT, CDR2 SNEGSKA (reference sequence). V was clipped by 3 bases and J by 0 bases, with 15 bases between them. CDR3 length equals 16 residues. CDR3 in amino acids: CSASSRTDYSNQPQHF. The CDR3 DNA reads as TGCAGTGCTAGTTCACGGACCGACTATAGCAATCAGCCCCAGCATTTT.

The chain recombines TRBV6-1 with TRBJ1-3, with D maybe TRBD1 (6 bases). V dropped 9 bases and J dropped 0 bases, with 15 bases sitting between them. CDR1 MNHNS and CDR2 SASEGT come from the germline V gene. The CDR3 is made up of 15 amino acids. CDR3: CASHRASNSGNTIYF. For the CDR3, the DNA is TGTGCCAGTCACAGGGCTTCCAACTCTGGAAACACCATATATTTT.

This chain connects TRBV6-2 or TRBV6-3 to TRBJ2-3; TRBD1 aligns across 7 bases. CDR1 MNHEY and CDR2 SVGEGT come from the germline V gene. Trimming cost V 2 bases and J 10 bases; bases outside gene matches: 3. The CDR3 has 12 amino acids. The CDR3 loop reads CASSYVDRAQYF. The CDR3 bases are TGTGCCAGCAGTTACGTAGACAGGGCGCAGTATTTT.

The CDR3 protein is CASSRTGSSYEQYF. In DNA, the CDR3 is TGTGCCAGCAGCCGGACAGGGAGCTCCTACGAGCAGTACTTC. The rearrangement joins TRBV5-4 to TRBJ2-7; 8 positions match TRBD1. Germline V gene lookup returns CDR1 SGHNT and CDR2 YYREEE (reference sequence). Trimming removed 4 bases from V and 0 bases from J; junction bases left unmatched: 3. The CDR3 runs 14 residues.

The rearrangement uses TRBV7-9 and TRBJ2-7; TRBD2 matches 8 bases. The CDR3 is 14 amino acids. V lost 4 bases and J lost 5; bases outside the gene matches: 7. Germline loops: CDR1 SEHNR, CDR2 FQNEAQ (reference sequence). The CDR3 sequence is CASSSGGQSNEQYF. The CDR3 DNA sequence: TGTGCCAGCAGCTCGGGAGGGCAGAGCAACGAGCAGTACTTC.

This chain links TRBV27 with TRBJ2-1, with 7 bases aligning to TRBD2. With V trimmed by 0 bases and J by 4 bases, 6 bases remained unmatched. Per germline, CDR1 MNHEY and CDR2 SMNVEV (reference sequence). This CDR3 is built from 16 residues. The CDR3 protein is CASSLSGEGRYNEQFF. The DNA for the CDR3 is TGTGCCAGCAGTTTATCCGGGGAGGGCCGTTACAATGAGCAGTTCTTC.

In its sample, this clone was seen many times. This chain uses TRBV5-1 with TRBJ2-7, with 8 bases matching TRBD1. The trim removed 3 bases at V and 0 bases at J, leaving 2 bases unmatched. This CDR3 region has 14 residues. Germline V gene sequence: CDR1 SGHRS, CDR2 YFSETQ. CDR3 region: CASSWTGSSYEQYF. For the CDR3, the DNA is TGCGCCAGCAGCTGGACAGGGAGCTCCTACGAGCAGTACTTC.

This chain connects TRBV6-5 to TRBJ2-7, with TRBD1 matching over 7 bases. CDR3 length equals 15 residues. V lost 6 bases to trimming and J lost 0 bases; unmatched junction nucleotides: 8. The germline gives CDR1 MNHEY, CDR2 SVGAGI. The CDR3 region has the DNA TGTGCCAGCAGCCGGGACAGCCAGAGCTCCTACGAGCAGTACTTC. Translated, it gives CASSRDSQSSYEQYF.

V and J are TRBV2 and TRBJ2-3; 11 bases align to TRBD2. Germline CDR1 reads SNHLY; CDR2 reads FYNNEI. This CDR3 is 18 amino acids long. The ends lost 6 bases at V and 2 bases at J; junction bases unmatched: 13. The CDR3 sequence: CASRGWGLGLADTDTQYF. The CDR3 region has the DNA TGTGCCAGCAGGGGGTGGGGTTTGGGACTAGCGGACACAGATACGCAGTATTTT.

The V gene is TRBV19, the J gene TRBJ1-5, with D tentatively TRBD1 (6 bases). Germline CDR1 is LNHDA and CDR2 is SQIVND (reference sequence). V shed 4 bases and J shed 7 bases, with 17 bases lying between them. The CDR3 totals 15 residues. This chain's CDR3 is CASSNWGQAGQPQHF. CDR3 bases: TGTGCCAGTAGTAATTGGGGGCAGGCAGGGCAGCCCCAGCATTTT.

The chain recombines TRBV28 with TRBJ1-2; D is unresolved. The germline V and J ends were trimmed by 9 bases and 4 bases, with 12 bases remaining between them. Germline-derived CDR1 and CDR2 are MDHEN and SYDVKM. There are 12 residues in the CDR3. CDR3 sequence reads: CASAQIPYGYTF. Here the CDR3 DNA reads TGTGCCAGTGCACAAATCCCCTATGGCTACACCTTC.

V and J are TRBV19 and TRBJ1-2, with a possible D match to TRBD1 (6 bases). Germline V gene sequence: CDR1 LNHDA, CDR2 SQIVND (reference sequence). Trimming cost V 4 bases and J 5 bases, with 20 bases left between them. There are 16 residues in the CDR3. The CDR3 DNA reads TGTGCCAGTAGTAACGTACCGGGACAATCGGAATATGGCTACACCTTC. Translated, it gives CASSNVPGQSEYGYTF.

The rearrangement joins TRBV19 to TRBJ2-6; D is perhaps TRBD1 (5 bases). The germline V gene encodes CDR1 LNHDA and CDR2 SQIVND (reference sequence). The CDR3 sequence is 16 residues long. The V end lost 5 bases, the J end lost 1 base, and 12 bases lay between the germline ends. In DNA form, the CDR3 reads TGTGCCAGTAGTGGAACTCGACAGTCTGGGGCCAACGTCCTGACTTTC. This codes for CASSGTRQSGANVLTF.

The rearrangement uses TRBV12-3 or TRBV12-4 and TRBJ1-1; tentative D call: TRBD1 (5 bases). There are 13 residues in the CDR3. V was cut by 4 bases and J by 1 base, with 7 bases left in between. The CDR3 DNA reads as TGTGCCAGCAGTTCGCAGGGGAACACTGAAGCTTTCTTT. Amino acid sequence: CASSSQGNTEAFF.

The CDR3 DNA follows: TGCGCCAGCAGCCAAGTGGGCGAGCCCCAGCATTTT. Translated, it gives CASSQVGEPQHF. This chain uses TRBV4-1 with TRBJ1-5; no clear D. The CDR3 runs to 12 residues. The V end lost 1 base, the J end lost 8 bases, and 6 bases lay between the germline ends. The germline CDR1 and CDR2 sequences are MGHRA and YSYEKL.

V gene TRBV21-1 combines with J gene TRBJ2-7; TRBD1, as called in the table, went unchecked against the DNA. TRBV21-1 is a pseudogene segment. The CDR3 contains 14 residues. CDR3 in DNA: TGTGCCAGCCCAATATCGACAGGCCAGTACGAGCAGTACTTC. It translates to CASPISTGQYEQYF.

CDR3 in DNA: TGTGCCAGCAATCGAGCAGGGACAGGGGGCGACTTAGATGAGACCCAGTACTTC. The encoded protein is CASNRAGTGGDLDETQYF. This chain uses TRBV25-1 with TRBJ2-5; TRBD1 matches at 12 bases. Losses at the gene ends were 7 bases for V and 5 bases for J; bases not matched to a gene: 17. The CDR3 extends over 18 amino acids. The V gene's germline CDR1 is MGHDK and CDR2 SYGVNS. Full variable domain (rest looked up from reference TRBV25-1 and TRBJ2-5): EADIYQTPRYLVIGTGKKITLECSQTMGHDKMYWYQQDPGMELHLIHYSYGVNSTEKGDLSSESTVSRIRTEHFPLTLESARPSHTSQYLCASNRAGTGGDLDETQYFGPGTRLLVL.

In this sample, this clone turned up a few times. This chain links TRBV10-3 with TRBJ1-1, with D perhaps TRBD1 (5 bases). CDR1 ENHRY and CDR2 SYGVKD come from the germline V gene. The CDR3 has 16 residues. Trimming left V 2 bases short and J 1 base short, with 14 bases between. The CDR3 DNA sequence: TGTGCCATCAGTGAGAAGGGGTTGGTAACGAACACTGAAGCTTTCTTT. It specifies CAISEKGLVTNTEAFF.

This clone came up a few times. V and J are TRBV9 and TRBJ2-7, with D possibly being TRBD1 (6 bases). Per the germline V gene, CDR1 is SGDLS and CDR2 is YYNGEE. CDR3 size: 14 residues. V dropped 2 bases and J dropped 5 bases, with 14 bases sitting between them. CDR3 protein: CASSVSGALDEQYF. CDR3 bases: TGTGCCAGCAGCGTGTCAGGGGCTCTCGACGAGCAGTACTTC.

The V call is TRBV3-1 (or the pseudogene TRBV3-2), the J call TRBJ2-7; 7 bases are shared with TRBD1. The CDR3 spans 15 residues. Germline assignment: CDR1 LGHDT and CDR2 YNNKEL (reference sequence). With V trimmed by 4 bases and J by 2 bases, 8 bases remained unmatched. The CDR3 spells CASSPDPGGTYEQYF. CDR3 nucleotides: TGTGCCAGCAGCCCTGACCCAGGGGGTACCTACGAGCAGTACTTC.

This clone was seen a handful of times. The chain has TRBV16 and TRBJ2-7; unclear D gene. The CDR3 consists of 19 residues. In germline, CDR1 is KGHSY, CDR2 FQNENV. V lost 0 bases and J 5 bases, leaving 26 bases between the germline ends. This CDR3 reads CASSQSRPSTPYPGDEQYF. The DNA of the CDR3 is TGTGCCAGCAGCCAATCTAGACCCTCGACCCCATATCCTGGGGACGAGCAGTACTTC.

The V call is TRBV7-2, the J call TRBJ1-5, with a tentative D call TRBD1 (5 bases). Germline assignment: CDR1 SGHTA and CDR2 FQGNSA. There are 16 residues in the CDR3. Trimming took off 0 bases at V and 3 bases at J, with 12 bases between the two ends. The CDR3 DNA is TGTGCCAGCAGCTTAGCCGGGACGAAACACAATCAGCCCCAGCATTTT. As protein: CASSLAGTKHNQPQHF.

This chain joins TRBV27 and TRBJ1-2; possibly TRBD1 for D (6 bases). The CDR3 contains 13 residues. V lost 8 bases to trimming and J lost 2 bases, with 12 bases between them. The germline V gene encodes CDR1 MNHEY and CDR2 SMNVEV (reference sequence). The DNA of the CDR3 is TGTGCCAGCCGCAGGGGATCGAACTATGGCTACACCTTC. Translation: CASRRGSNYGYTF.

The J gene is TRBJ1-1, the V gene TRBV11-2; D uncertain. The V end lost 0 bases, the J end lost 13 bases, and 12 bases lay between the germline ends. Per germline, CDR1 SGHAT and CDR2 FQNNGV. This CDR3 has 12 amino acids. The CDR3 here is CASSLELRYVFF. The CDR3 coding sequence is TGTGCCAGCAGCTTAGAGCTCCGGTATGTTTTCTTT.

This chain uses TRBV6-4 with TRBJ2-3; 8 positions match TRBD1. The V segment lost 0 bases and the J segment 10 bases; nucleotides outside the gene matches: 9. CDR3 size: 15 residues. The germline gives CDR1 MRHNA, CDR2 SNTAGT. The CDR3, as DNA: TGTGCCAGCAGTGACTCGGCACAGGGGGGTAGTTCGCAGTATTTT. Protein sequence: CASSDSAQGGSSQYF.

The rearrangement links TRBV7-8 to TRBJ2-1; unclear D gene. Trimming removed 1 base at V and 0 bases at J, with 4 bases between. Germline V gene lookup returns CDR1 SGHVS and CDR2 FQNEAQ. The CDR3 has 14 residues. DNA of the CDR3: TGTGCCAGCAGCTTAGACTCCTCCTACAATGAGCAGTTCTTC. Residues: CASSLDSSYNEQFF.

The chain is built from TRBV4-1 and TRBJ2-7; 11 nucleotides match TRBD2. J gave up 0 bases and V 0 bases, and 4 bases lay outside the gene matches. This CDR3 has 17 residues. Germline CDR1 reads MGHRA; CDR2 reads YSYEKL. This CDR3 is CASSQDGSGGVSYEQYF. The CDR3 DNA sequence: TGCGCCAGCAGCCAAGATGGTAGCGGGGGGGTCTCCTACGAGCAGTACTTC.

V is TRBV5-6 and J is TRBJ2-1; possibly TRBD2 for D (6 bases). V dropped 1 base and J dropped 7 bases, with 15 bases sitting between them. There are 15 residues in the CDR3. CDR1 and CDR2 from the germline V gene are SGHDT and YYEEEE. The CDR3 is CASSLFQGRGNEQFF. The CDR3 bases are TGTGCCAGCAGCTTGTTCCAGGGCCGGGGGAATGAGCAGTTCTTC.